This is a list of T cell receptor beta chains from one sample in a study of blood T cell repertoires in COVID-19. Only in-frame clones appear in the TCRdb table, and some are missing; sequencing was by immunoSEQ multiplex PCR. The data show 30,000 to 35,000 clones, with roughly 92% seen just once and about 5% held by the top ten. Sequencing input: peripheral blood. These receptors all stem from a human donor in a cohort sampled during active COVID-19. CDR3s include the opening cysteine and the closing phenylalanine or tryptophan. Fields, in order: D gene, J gene, V gene, clone size, CDR3 DNA, CDR3 protein. D genes are given only for firm matches. Where a row states a size, it is once, few, many or the class of an expanded clone; other rows omit it.

d_gene: TRBD2
j_gene: TRBJ2-1
v_gene: TRBV5-1
abundance: NA
CDR3nt: TGCGCCAGCAGCTGGACTAGCGGGTCTCTAGGGGAGCAGTTCTTC
CDR3aa: CASSWTSGSLGEQFF

d_gene: NA
j_gene: TRBJ2-7
v_gene: TRBV7-8
abundance: NA
CDR3nt: TGTGCCAGCAGCTTAGCTCAGGGGACCTACGAGCAGTACTTC
CDR3aa: CASSLAQGTYEQYF

d_gene: TRBD2
j_gene: TRBJ2-7
v_gene: TRBV10-2
abundance: NA
CDR3nt: TGCGCCAGCAGTTACAGCGGGGGGGGCTACGAGCAGTACTTC
CDR3aa: CASSYSGGGYEQYF

d_gene: NA
j_gene: TRBJ2-4
v_gene: TRBV11-2
abundance: NA
CDR3nt: TGTGCCAGCAGCTTAGCGGGTGGGAACATTCAGTACTTC
CDR3aa: CASSLAGGNIQYF

d_gene: NA
j_gene: TRBJ1-6
v_gene: TRBV10-2
abundance: NA
CDR3nt: TGCGCCAGCAGTGGGAGGGGTCCTGAGGCACCCCTCCACTTT
CDR3aa: CASSGRGPEAPLHF

d_gene: NA
j_gene: TRBJ2-1
v_gene: TRBV5-6
abundance: NA
CDR3nt: TGTGCCAGCAGCTCGGAGGGGGGGTACCCCTACAATGAGCAGTTCTTC
CDR3aa: CASSSEGGYPYNEQFF

d_gene: NA
j_gene: TRBJ2-3
v_gene: TRBV2
abundance: NA
CDR3nt: TGTGCCAGCAGTCGGATTATAGCAGGGGAAGCCGATGACGCAGATACGCAGTATTTT
CDR3aa: CASSRIIAGEADDADTQYF

d_gene: TRBD1
j_gene: TRBJ2-2
v_gene: TRBV7-9
abundance: NA
CDR3nt: TGTGCCAGCAGCGTGACAGGGACCGGGGAGCTGTTTTTT
CDR3aa: CASSVTGTGELFF

d_gene: TRBD2
j_gene: TRBJ2-5
v_gene: TRBV5-8
abundance: NA
CDR3nt: TGTGCCAGCAGCCCCGGGGGGTACCCCCAAGAGACCCAGTACTTC
CDR3aa: CASSPGGYPQETQYF

d_gene: NA
j_gene: TRBJ2-7
v_gene: TRBV6-1
abundance: NA
CDR3nt: TGTGCCAGCAGTGAGGAGCGGGTCCATTACTACGAGCAGTACTTC
CDR3aa: CASSEERVHYYEQYF

d_gene: TRBD2
j_gene: TRBJ2-3
v_gene: TRBV30
abundance: NA
CDR3nt: TGTGCCTTGGAGAGTGCACGGGAGGGTACGCAGTATTTT
CDR3aa: CALESAREGTQYF

d_gene: TRBD1
j_gene: TRBJ2-3
v_gene: TRBV15
abundance: NA
CDR3nt: TGTGCCACCAGCAGAGATAGTCTCAGGGGGCTAGATACGCAGTATTTT
CDR3aa: CATSRDSLRGLDTQYF

d_gene: TRBD2
j_gene: TRBJ2-5
v_gene: TRBV7-2
abundance: NA
CDR3nt: TGTGCCAGCAGCCTCGGACTAGCGGGACCCTTTGGGACCCAGTACTTC
CDR3aa: CASSLGLAGPFGTQYF

d_gene: NA
j_gene: TRBJ2-5
v_gene: TRBV7-8
abundance: NA
CDR3nt: TGTGCCAGCAGCCCCACTTCCCGCTCGGGCCAAGAGACCCAGTACTTC
CDR3aa: CASSPTSRSGQETQYF

d_gene: NA
j_gene: TRBJ2-5
v_gene: TRBV5-6
abundance: NA
CDR3nt: TGTGCCAGCAGCTTGGGTTCGGGGGGCAGAGAGACCCAGTACTTC
CDR3aa: CASSLGSGGRETQYF

d_gene: NA
j_gene: TRBJ1-5
v_gene: TRBV28
abundance: NA
CDR3nt: TGTGCCAGCAGGGGGGCGGGGGGGTATAGCAATCAGCCCCAGCATTTT
CDR3aa: CASRGAGGYSNQPQHF

d_gene: TRBD1
j_gene: TRBJ1-1
v_gene: TRBV19
abundance: NA
CDR3nt: TGTGCCAGTAGTCTCACGAGACAGGGGGGGTCTGAAGCTTTCTTT
CDR3aa: CASSLTRQGGSEAFF

d_gene: TRBD2
j_gene: TRBJ2-1
v_gene: TRBV27
abundance: NA
CDR3nt: TGTGCCAGCAGTTTATCGAGGGGCGGGAGGGCTTACAATGAGCAGTTCTTC
CDR3aa: CASSLSRGGRAYNEQFF

d_gene: TRBD1
j_gene: TRBJ1-1
v_gene: TRBV24-1
abundance: NA
CDR3nt: TGTGCCACCAGTGACCACGGACCACAGGGGGCCGGAAACACTGAAGCTTTCTTT
CDR3aa: CATSDHGPQGAGNTEAFF

d_gene: TRBD1
j_gene: TRBJ2-7
v_gene: TRBV9
abundance: NA
CDR3nt: TGTGCCAGCAGCGTAGGAGGAGGGACAGGGGGCTACGAGCAGTACTTC
CDR3aa: CASSVGGGTGGYEQYF

d_gene: TRBD1
j_gene: TRBJ2-3
v_gene: TRBV11-3
abundance: NA
CDR3nt: TGTGCCAGCAGCTTTCAAGGACAGGGCGGGACAGATACGCAGTATTTT
CDR3aa: CASSFQGQGGTDTQYF

d_gene: TRBD1
j_gene: TRBJ1-1
v_gene: TRBV11-3
abundance: NA
CDR3nt: TGTGCCAGGCCCGGGACAGGGGGAAACACTGAAGCTTTCTTT
CDR3aa: CARPGTGGNTEAFF

d_gene: TRBD1
j_gene: TRBJ1-1
v_gene: TRBV6-1
abundance: NA
CDR3nt: TGTGCCAGCAGTGAGAAGGGGACAGGGGACGACACTGAAGCTTTCTTT
CDR3aa: CASSEKGTGDDTEAFF

d_gene: TRBD1
j_gene: TRBJ2-1
v_gene: TRBV4-1
abundance: NA
CDR3nt: TGCGCCAGCAGCCAAACTCCGGGACAGGATCTATACAATGAGCAGTTCTTC
CDR3aa: CASSQTPGQDLYNEQFF

d_gene: NA
j_gene: TRBJ1-1
v_gene: TRBV18
abundance: NA
CDR3nt: TGTGCCAGCTCACCGACACAGGGTATTGGCACTGAAGCTTTCTTT
CDR3aa: CASSPTQGIGTEAFF

d_gene: TRBD1
j_gene: TRBJ2-7
v_gene: TRBV6-1
abundance: NA
CDR3nt: TGTGCCAGCAGTGATACGGGGACAGGGCCCCACGAGCAGTACTTC
CDR3aa: CASSDTGTGPHEQYF

d_gene: TRBD2
j_gene: TRBJ2-7
v_gene: TRBV7-9
abundance: NA
CDR3nt: TGTGCCAGCAGTTCCGCCCTACCTAGCGGAGGCTACGAGCAGTACTTC
CDR3aa: CASSSALPSGGYEQYF

d_gene: TRBD1
j_gene: TRBJ2-7
v_gene: TRBV5-8
abundance: NA
CDR3nt: TGTGCCAGCAGCTTGGGGGGACAGGGGGCAAAGCAGTACTTC
CDR3aa: CASSLGGQGAKQYF

d_gene: NA
j_gene: TRBJ1-5
v_gene: TRBV2
abundance: NA
CDR3nt: TGTGCCAGCAATCGGGGGGATCAGCCCCAGCATTTT
CDR3aa: CASNRGDQPQHF

d_gene: TRBD2
j_gene: TRBJ2-1
v_gene: TRBV15
abundance: NA
CDR3nt: TGTGCCACCAGCAGATTATACGGGACTAGCGGCCGTTACAATGAGCAGTTCTTC
CDR3aa: CATSRLYGTSGRYNEQFF

d_gene: NA
j_gene: TRBJ1-5
v_gene: TRBV19
abundance: NA
CDR3nt: TGTGCCAGTAGTATGACTGGAAGCAATCAGCCCCAGCATTTT
CDR3aa: CASSMTGSNQPQHF

d_gene: TRBD2
j_gene: TRBJ2-5
v_gene: TRBV5-4
abundance: NA
CDR3nt: TGTGCCAGCAGCACCTGGACTAGCGGAGAGGAGGAGACCCAGTACTTC
CDR3aa: CASSTWTSGEEETQYF

d_gene: NA
j_gene: TRBJ2-7
v_gene: TRBV5-4
abundance: NA
CDR3nt: TGTGCCAGCAGCACCGGGACTTCCCCTGACTACGAGCAGTACTTC
CDR3aa: CASSTGTSPDYEQYF

d_gene: TRBD1
j_gene: TRBJ1-4
v_gene: TRBV5-1
abundance: NA
CDR3nt: TGCGCCAGCAGCTGGGGACAGGGTAGTGAAAAACTGTTTTTT
CDR3aa: CASSWGQGSEKLFF

d_gene: NA
j_gene: TRBJ2-1
v_gene: TRBV27
abundance: NA
CDR3nt: TGTGCCAGCAGAGGACTTTCCTACAATGAGCAGTTCTTC
CDR3aa: CASRGLSYNEQFF

d_gene: NA
j_gene: TRBJ2-7
v_gene: TRBV15
abundance: NA
CDR3nt: TGTGCCACCGGTACGGGTAATGGGTACGAGCAGTACTTC
CDR3aa: CATGTGNGYEQYF

d_gene: TRBD1
j_gene: TRBJ1-2
v_gene: TRBV27
abundance: NA
CDR3nt: TGTGCCAGCAGTCATCGCAGGGGGACTAACTATGGCTACACCTTC
CDR3aa: CASSHRRGTNYGYTF

d_gene: TRBD1
j_gene: TRBJ1-1
v_gene: TRBV25-1
abundance: NA
CDR3nt: TGTGCCAGCAGTGATCACCCGAAGACAGGGAGCACTGAAGCTTTCTTT
CDR3aa: CASSDHPKTGSTEAFF

d_gene: NA
j_gene: TRBJ1-5
v_gene: TRBV28
abundance: NA
CDR3nt: TGTGCCAGCAGTCTAGGACAGAGCAATCAGCCCCAGCATTTT
CDR3aa: CASSLGQSNQPQHF

d_gene: TRBD2
j_gene: TRBJ2-5
v_gene: TRBV3-1/TRBV3-2
abundance: once
CDR3nt: TGTGCCAGCAGCCAAGATAAACTAGCGGGGGAGCAAGAGACCCAGTACTTC
CDR3aa: CASSQDKLAGEQETQYF

d_gene: NA
j_gene: TRBJ2-1
v_gene: TRBV7-6
abundance: NA
CDR3nt: TGTGCCAGCAGCTTATCGGGCAATGAGCAGTTCTTC
CDR3aa: CASSLSGNEQFF